These 17 T cell receptor beta chains came from one sample sequenced in a study of blood T cell repertoires in COVID-19. TCRdb's table, derived via immunoSEQ multiplex PCR, lists solely in-frame clones and lacks some. The sample carries roughly 200,000 clones, approximately 90% recorded once. Material: peripheral blood. Receptors originate from a woman aged 30 to 39 with acute or convalescent COVID-19.

The chain carries TRBV6-5 and TRBJ2-1; the D gene is possibly TRBD2 (6 bases). The V gene lost 6 bases and the J gene lost 2 bases, with 8 bases spanning the gap. Germline V gene data show CDR1 as MNHEY and CDR2 as SVGAGI. The CDR3 is made up of 13 amino acids. CDR3 sequence (DNA): TGTGCCAGCAGCCCGGGGGCCTACAATGAGCAGTTCTTC. It is translated as CASSPGAYNEQFF.

This chain joins TRBV7-2 and TRBJ2-1, with 13 bases lining up with TRBD2. V trimming: 7 bases; J trimming: 0 bases; junction bases outside the gene matches: 3. Germline V gene sequence: CDR1 SGHTA, CDR2 FQGNSA. CDR3 length: 16 residues. CDR3 residues: CASKLAGGSSYNEQFF. CDR3 nucleotide sequence: TGTGCCAGCAAACTAGCGGGAGGGAGCTCCTACAATGAGCAGTTCTTC.

The chain recombines TRBV20-1 with TRBJ2-2, with TRBD2 matching over 12 bases. V was pared by 3 bases and J by 7 bases, with 6 bases of the junction left unmatched. CDR3 length: 15 amino acids. Germline CDR1 reads DFQATT; CDR2 reads SNEGSKA (reference sequence). Here the CDR3 reads CSASPSGRADGELFF. CDR3 bases: TGCAGTGCTAGTCCTAGCGGGAGGGCCGACGGGGAGCTGTTTTTT.

The V gene is TRBV30, the J gene TRBJ2-2; D not resolved. The CDR3 sequence is 12 residues long. Trimming pared 2 bases from V and 4 bases from J, leaving 5 bases between. Germline CDR1 and CDR2: GTSNPN and SVGIG (reference sequence). The CDR3, as DNA: TGTGCCTGGAGTTATTCCACCGGGGAGCTGTTTTTT. Encoded protein: CAWSYSTGELFF.

This rearrangement joins TRBV15 to TRBJ2-5; TRBD1 might be the D (5 bases). Trimming took 9 bases from V and 2 from J, leaving 10 bases between them. This CDR3 spans 12 amino acids. Germline V gene data show CDR1 as LNHNV and CDR2 as YYDKDF (reference sequence). The DNA for the CDR3 is TGTGCCACTCATGACAGTCAAGAGACCCAGTACTTC. The encoded protein is CATHDSQETQYF.

This clone was seen just once. This sequence joins TRBV28 and TRBJ1-2, with D unclear. This CDR3 region has 13 residues. Per germline, CDR1 MDHEN and CDR2 SYDVKM. The ends were cut back, 2 bases at V and 8 bases at J, with 12 bases in the middle. Here the CDR3 DNA reads TGTGCCAGCAGTTTAGGTATAGATGTGGGCTACACCTTC. Protein: CASSLGIDVGYTF.

The genes are TRBV7-8 and TRBJ2-7; 11 bases agree with TRBD2. CDR3 length: 15 amino acids. Germline values: CDR1 SGHVS, CDR2 FQNEAQ. The V gene end was trimmed by 4 bases and the J gene end by 2 bases; junction bases not matched to a gene: 4. The CDR3 region is CASSSVAGGAYEQYF. As DNA, the CDR3 is TGTGCCAGCAGCTCCGTAGCGGGAGGGGCCTACGAGCAGTACTTC. The full variable domain, in which reference TRBV7-8 and TRBJ2-7 provide the parts outside the CDR3, is GAGVSQSPRYKVAKRGQDVALRCDPISGHVSLFWYQQALGQGPEFLTYFQNEAQLDKSGLPSDRFFAERPEGSVSTLKIQRTQQEDSAVYLCASSSVAGGAYEQYFGPGTRLTVT.

This chain uses TRBV6-5 with TRBJ1-1; no definite D call. Deletions cut 4 bases from V and 7 bases from J, with 16 bases between. The CDR3 extends over 14 amino acids. Germline values: CDR1 MNHEY, CDR2 SVGAGI. The CDR3 loop is CASSSPGVKFEAFF. CDR3 sequence (DNA): TGTGCCAGCAGTTCGCCCGGGGTAAAGTTTGAAGCTTTCTTT.

DNA of the CDR3: TGTGCCAGCAGTTCTCTCAGACTGCCAGCCCCCTTTGGCTACACCTTC. It translates to CASSSLRLPAPFGYTF. The V gene is TRBV7-9, the J gene TRBJ1-2, with no clear D. Germline CDR1 and CDR2: SEHNR and FQNEAQ (reference sequence). The CDR3 is 16 residues long. V shed 6 bases and J shed 7 bases, with 24 bases lying between them.

The rearrangement uses TRBV12-5 and TRBJ2-1, with TRBD2 matching 8 bases. CDR1 LGHNT and CDR2 FRNRAP come from the germline V gene. J gave up 6 bases and V 3 bases, and 10 bases lay outside the gene matches. The CDR3 is made up of 16 amino acids. The CDR3: CASGFPGGGRSNEQFF. The CDR3 nucleotides read TGTGCTAGTGGTTTCCCTGGGGGCGGGAGGAGCAATGAGCAGTTCTTC.

This clone came up a few times. The chain recombines TRBV7-2 with TRBJ1-6, with D uncertain. The CDR3 is 15 amino acids. Looked up from germline, CDR1 is SGHTA and CDR2 is FQGNSA. Trimming stripped 8 bases from V and 5 bases from J, with 16 bases between. The CDR3 sequence is CASGKKVQDNSPLHF. The CDR3 DNA follows: TGTGCCAGCGGAAAAAAGGTTCAGGATAATTCACCCCTCCACTTT.

The chain has TRBV7-2 and TRBJ2-1, with 7 bases identical to TRBD1. V lost 4 bases and J lost 10; bases outside the gene matches: 4. The CDR3 loop spans 12 amino acids. Germline-derived CDR1 and CDR2 are SGHTA and FQGNSA. In DNA, the CDR3 is TGTGCCAGCAGCTATCAGGGGGACGAGCAGTTCTTC. It yields the protein CASSYQGDEQFF.

The chain employs TRBV4-1 and TRBJ2-3; 9 bases agree with TRBD2. J lost 2 bases, V lost 4 bases, and 4 bases had no gene match. The CDR3 sequence is 15 residues long. Germline loops: CDR1 MGHRA, CDR2 YSYEKL. CDR3 DNA: TGCGCCAGCAGCCGCTCTAGCGGGGTCACAGATACGCAGTATTTT. This encodes CASSRSSGVTDTQYF.

This chain uses TRBV18 with TRBJ2-7; weak D call: TRBD2 (6 bases). Germline V gene lookup returns CDR1 KGHSH and CDR2 LQKENI. Trimming pared 4 bases from V and 5 bases from J, leaving 12 bases between. The CDR3 length is 13 residues. The CDR3 nucleotides are TGTGCCAGCTCACAGGGCTCGGGGGACGAGCAGTACTTC. Amino acids: CASSQGSGDEQYF.

The chain has TRBV6-5 and TRBJ2-2; D gene unclear. The V and J ends lost 7 bases and 4 bases respectively, with 16 bases between them. The germline V gene has CDR1 MNHEY and CDR2 SVGAGI. The CDR3 spans 15 residues. Here the CDR3 reads CASTLPRGRTGELFF. In DNA form, the CDR3 reads TGTGCCAGCACCCTACCCCGAGGTCGCACCGGGGAGCTGTTTTTT.

The chain employs TRBV27 and TRBJ1-5, with D unclear. Germline V CDR1 and CDR2: MNHEY, SMNVEV (reference sequence). This CDR3 spans 14 amino acids. V lost 5 bases, J lost 6 bases, and 14 bases lay in between. CDR3 sequence reads: CASSPKASGQPQHF. CDR3 nucleotide sequence: TGTGCCAGCAGTCCGAAGGCCAGCGGTCAGCCCCAGCATTTT.

This clone was observed once. The rearrangement joins TRBV5-4 to TRBJ2-7; TRBD1 aligns across 12 bases. Per the germline V gene, CDR1 is SGHNT and CDR2 is YYREEE (reference sequence). The CDR3 length is 15 residues. V lost 2 bases and J lost 3; bases outside the gene matches: 3. The CDR3 sequence: CASSFGTGGLYEQYF. The CDR3 DNA follows: TGTGCCAGCAGCTTTGGGACAGGGGGCCTCTACGAGCAGTACTTC.